One T cell receptor beta chain is described in this entry. The data stem from a study of blood T cell repertoires in COVID-19. About the study: Acute-phase and convalescent COVID-19 samples originated in the United States, Italy and Spain. From T cells, B-cell-depleted T cells, or PBMCs came the material, which was cDNA or gDNA.

CDR1 and CDR2 (germline): SNHLY, FYNNEI. The germline V and J ends were trimmed by 10 bases and 4 bases, with 19 bases remaining between them. The CDR3 sequence is 14 residues long. Clones were sequenced by immunoSEQ multiplex PCR, and TCRdb holds only the in-frame ones, with some missing. The sample records roughly 250,000 clones, approximately 86% being singletons. The receptor was derived from a woman in her sixties with active or convalescent COVID-19. The sequenced sample consisted of peripheral blood. The rearrangement joins TRBV2 to TRBJ1-1; perhaps TRBD1 as D (5 bases). The chain's CDR3 is CATYLSPGPTEAFF. The CDR3 DNA sequence: TGTGCCACCTACCTTTCACCAGGGCCCACTGAAGCTTTCTTT.